This is a list of T cell receptor beta chains from one sample in a study of blood T cells in healthy people across ages. TCRdb reprocessed the 5' RACE reads with MiXCR, giving one entry per CDR3 protein. This table holds 1.5 million to 2 million distinct CDR3 sequences, about 35% found once. Sequenced: blood. These receptors were taken from a woman in her twenties or thirties in good health. Both conserved end residues are part of each CDR3. Clone size, where shown, is once, few, many, or a class for clones that have expanded.

- | TRBV6-5 | CASSPVYSNQPQHF
few | TRBV7-9 | CASSLRREQYF
few | TRBV9 | CASNLVASGGWNEQFF
- | TRBV7-2 | CASSSPGTRATHEQFF
few | TRBV6-5 | CASSPRQGLGQETQYF
few | TRBV24-1 | CATSDPRNEQFF
once | TRBV6-5 | CASRTGKYEQYF
- | TRBV3-1 | CASSQRQGLTQPQHF
many | TRBV4-1 | CASSQLLAGGTYEQYF
- | TRBV4-2 | CASSQDIAGQRSYEQYF
- | TRBV3-1 | CASSQDRVGGNEQFF
few | TRBV11-2 | CASSLDSAANYGYTF
few | TRBV10-3 | CATRADRPILDSGANVLTF
few | TRBV6-1 | CATRNLHLALAKNIQYF
few | TRBV9 | CASSVDPWGAGGPDTQYF
- | TRBV20-1 | CSATNPRKNRDEQYF
few | TRBV27 | CASSFRGEGYEQYF
many | TRBV3-1 | CASSHAGTPYGYTF
- | TRBV20-1 | CSARVGRTPSYNEQFF
- | TRBV4-1 | CASSQTTYNEQFF
- | TRBV27 | CASSLGSGGRNEQFF
few | TRBV10-2 | CASSDRTGPYSNRPQHF
- | TRBV2 | CASSEESGGTYEQYF
few | TRBV4-1 | CASSQDPRWPQHF
- | TRBV5-1 | CASNLSNSPLHF
few | TRBV5-6 | CASSTGQRTNYGYTF
- | TRBV20-1 | CSARQGGSKNIQYF
few | TRBV20-1 | CSASWHPLETQYF